This record concerns one T cell receptor (beta chain) sequence. The source of the sample is a study of blood T cell repertoires in COVID-19. In the study overall: T cells, B-cell-depleted T cells, or PBMCs supplied cDNA or gDNA.

V dropped 5 bases and J dropped 4 bases, with 14 bases sitting between them. The CDR3 spans 14 residues. Germline V CDR1 and CDR2: MNHEY, SVGAGI. Here immunoSEQ multiplex PCR was the method, and the copy in TCRdb shows in-frame clones only, minus some. The repertoire holds a few hundred thousand clones, approximately 86% seen once, with 2% to 2.5% in the top ten. Sequencing input: peripheral blood. The sequence was obtained from a woman between 25 and 40 years old who had recovered from COVID-19. The genes are TRBV6-5 and TRBJ1-2, with a possible D match to TRBD1 (6 bases). The CDR3 bases are TGTGCCAGCAGTACCGGACAGAGAGTCTATGGCTACACCTTC. Its protein is CASSTGQRVYGYTF.